Below are 29 T cell receptor beta chains sequenced from a single sample in a study of T cell responses to AZD1222 COVID-19 vaccine. The data were produced by immunoSEQ multiplex PCR, yet TCRdb's version contains in-frame clones alone and is incomplete. This sample carries around 110,000 clones, roughly 90% of them seen once, and the ten largest clones take roughly 6.5%. This material consisted of peripheral blood, taken on day 0 of AZD1222 vaccination. These TCRs come from an adult in good health.

The J gene is TRBJ2-1, the V gene TRBV11-2; the D is unclear. Per germline, CDR1 SGHAT and CDR2 FQNNGV. The CDR3 has 11 residues. Trimming removed 6 bases from V and 8 bases from J, with 8 bases in between. CDR3 DNA: TGTGCCAGCAGTCATTATTATGAGCAGTTCTTC. Its protein product is CASSHYYEQFF.

The sample holds one count of this clone. The chain joins TRBV19 to TRBJ2-5, with a weak D call TRBD1 (7 bases). Trimming removed 7 bases at V and 4 bases at J, with 19 bases between. The CDR3 totals 15 residues. Germline V gives CDR1 LNHDA, CDR2 SQIVND (reference sequence). The CDR3 DNA sequence: TGTGCCAGTAACAGGGGTAGCGGACAAGTAGAGACCCAGTACTTC. This encodes CASNRGSGQVETQYF.

The chain has TRBV6-2 or TRBV6-3 and TRBJ1-5, with TRBD1 identical over 7 bases. V lost 5 bases to trimming and J lost 5 bases; unmatched junction nucleotides: 12. CDR3 size: 16 residues. From germline, CDR1 is MNHEY and CDR2 SVGEGT. The CDR3 nucleotides are TGTGCCAGCAGTAAACGAACCGGGACAGTTTATCAGCCCCAGCATTTT. Translating gives CASSKRTGTVYQPQHF.

The V gene is TRBV29-1, the J gene TRBJ2-2; D unresolved. Germline values: CDR1 SQVTM, CDR2 ANQGSEA. The length of the CDR3 is 13 residues. V lost 6 bases to trimming and J lost 4 bases, with 12 bases between them. The CDR3 is CSVKEDGTGELFF. The CDR3 nucleotides are TGCAGCGTGAAGGAAGATGGCACCGGGGAGCTGTTTTTT.

CDR3 residues: CARRTPFYEQYF. The CDR3 DNA reads TGTGCCAGGAGGACTCCCTTCTACGAGCAGTACTTC. V is TRBV11-3 and J is TRBJ2-7, with D perhaps matching TRBD2 (5 bases). The CDR3 contains 12 residues. Trimming shortened V by 9 bases and J by 3 bases, and 12 bases separated the two germline ends. The V gene's germline CDR1 is SGHNT and CDR2 YENEEA.

The rearrangement links TRBV5-1 to TRBJ1-1; D remains ambiguous. CDR1 and CDR2 (germline): SGHRS, YFSETQ. Trimming cost V 0 bases and J 6 bases, with 12 bases left between them. The length of the CDR3 is 14 residues. DNA of the CDR3: TGCGCCAGCAGCTTGGCGCCGGCGAGGGCTGAAGCTTTCTTT. Translating it yields CASSLAPARAEAFF.

The rearrangement uses TRBV28 and TRBJ1-6; a weak D match, TRBD1 (6 bases). CDR1 is MDHEN and CDR2 is SYDVKM in the germline V gene. V was pared by 5 bases and J by 0 bases, with 14 bases between. The length of the CDR3 is 17 residues. The CDR3 is CASSPSDSSSYNSPLHF. The CDR3 nucleotides are TGTGCCAGCAGTCCATCGGACAGCAGCTCCTATAATTCACCCCTCCACTTT. The variable domain in full, completed from reference TRBV28 and TRBJ1-6, reads DVKVTQSSRYLVKRTGEKVFLECVQDMDHENMFWYRQDPGLGLRLIYFSYDVKMKEKGDIPEGYSVSREKKERFSLILESASTNQTSMYLCASSPSDSSSYNSPLHFGNGTRLTVT.

This chain joins TRBV7-2 and TRBJ1-6; tentatively, D is TRBD1 (5 bases). The germline V gene has CDR1 SGHTA and CDR2 FQGNSA. The germline V and J ends were trimmed by 2 bases and 6 bases, with 11 bases remaining between them. This CDR3 is 15 amino acids long. CDR3 nucleotide sequence: TGTGCCAGCAGCTTATGGCGACAGATTAATTCACCCCTCCACTTT. This sequence encodes CASSLWRQINSPLHF.

The chain is built from TRBV7-3 and TRBJ2-1; 7 bases fit TRBD1. The germline V gene encodes CDR1 SGHTA and CDR2 FQGTGA. Trimming took 4 bases from V and 15 from J; bases not matched to a gene: 12. This CDR3 contains 13 residues. CDR3 in amino acids: CASSSGRGRVSFF. The CDR3 bases are TGTGCCAGCAGCTCAGGTAGGGGGCGAGTCTCGTTCTTC. The complete variable domain, with remaining parts taken from reference TRBV7-3 and TRBJ2-1, reads GAGVSQTPSNKVTEKGKYVELRCDPISGHTALYWYRQSLGQGPEFLIYFQGTGAADDSGLPNDRFFAVRPEGSVSTLKIQRTERGDSAVYLCASSSGRGRVSFFGPGTRLTVL.

The gene calls are TRBV29-1 and TRBJ1-3, with TRBD1 identical over 7 bases. Germline V gene data show CDR1 as SQVTM and CDR2 as ANQGSEA. J lost 7 bases, V lost 7 bases, and 10 bases had no gene match. The CDR3 loop spans 13 amino acids. CDR3 loop: CSGQQGGGNTIYF. CDR3 DNA sequence: TGCAGCGGTCAGCAGGGGGGCGGTAACACCATATATTTT.

The gene calls are TRBV5-1 and TRBJ1-6; D is possibly TRBD1 (6 bases). CDR3 length equals 15 residues. Trimming stripped 0 bases from V and 9 bases from J, with 13 bases between. The germline V gene encodes CDR1 SGHRS and CDR2 YFSETQ. The CDR3 DNA sequence: TGCGCCAGCAGCTTGGGTCAGGGGCAGGGTTCACCCCTCCACTTT. Protein product: CASSLGQGQGSPLHF.

This chain joins TRBV5-1 and TRBJ2-7; tentative D call: TRBD2 (6 bases). V gave up 4 bases and J gave up 5 bases, with 16 bases separating them. The CDR3 loop spans 14 amino acids. CDR1 is SGHRS and CDR2 is YFSETQ in the germline V gene. CDR3 bases: TGCGCCAGCAGCCGACTAGTAGGCGGCCACGAGCAGTACTTC. It codes for CASSRLVGGHEQYF.

The CDR3 here is CASSWSLAKNIQYF. The CDR3 DNA reads TGTGCCAGCAGTTGGAGCCTGGCCAAAAACATTCAGTACTTC. J is TRBJ2-4 and V is TRBV7-2; no clear D. Germline assignment: CDR1 SGHTA and CDR2 FQGNSA. With 6 bases removed from V and 1 base from J, the gap between germline ends came to 10 bases. The CDR3 runs 14 residues.

V and J are TRBV24-1 and TRBJ2-3, with D perhaps being TRBD1 or TRBD2 (5 bases each). V was cut by 7 bases and J by 1 base, with 11 bases left in between. The CDR3 runs 14 residues. CDR1 is KGHDR, CDR2 SFDVKD, per germline. The CDR3 DNA is TGTGCCACCAGCAGCTTGGGGGGCACAGATACGCAGTATTTT. Translating gives CATSSLGGTDTQYF.

The J gene is TRBJ2-3, the V gene TRBV4-3, with TRBD2 as a possible D gene (5 bases). CDR1 is LGHNA and CDR2 is YSLEER in the germline V gene. The V and J ends lost 1 base and 0 bases respectively, with 17 bases between them. This CDR3 is built from 18 residues. The CDR3 DNA is TGCGCCAGCAGCCAAGGCGAAGAGGCAGCGGTTAGCACAGATACGCAGTATTTT. This codes for CASSQGEEAAVSTDTQYF.

The V gene is TRBV27, the J gene TRBJ1-3; the D gene is possibly TRBD1 (5 bases). Germline CDR1 is MNHEY and CDR2 is SMNVEV (reference sequence). With 4 bases removed from V and 0 bases from J, the gap between germline ends came to 10 bases. This CDR3 region has 15 residues. As DNA, the CDR3 is TGTGCCAGCAGTTCTAGCAGGGTCTCTGGAAACACCATATATTTT. It translates to CASSSSRVSGNTIYF.

V gene TRBV3-1 (or the pseudogene TRBV3-2) combines with J gene TRBJ2-2; D is ambiguous. Germline V gene sequence: CDR1 LGHDT, CDR2 YNNKEL (reference sequence). The CDR3 sequence is 15 residues long. Trimming shortened V by 4 bases and J by 5 bases, and 14 bases separated the two germline ends. Here the CDR3 DNA reads TGTGCCAGCAGCCCCCAGGTGTCCCGGACCGGGGAGCTGTTTTTT. Amino acids: CASSPQVSRTGELFF.

The chain couples TRBV30 to TRBJ2-2; D not resolved. The CDR3 has 15 amino acids. From germline, CDR1 is GTSNPN and CDR2 SVGIG (reference sequence). Trimming removed 3 bases at V and 4 bases at J, with 15 bases between. The CDR3 reads CAWSLLLGPTGELFF. The CDR3 region has the DNA TGTGCCTGGAGCCTCCTACTCGGGCCCACCGGGGAGCTGTTTTTT.

In its sample, this clone was seen a few times. The chain links TRBV23-1 to TRBJ2-1, with 9 bases lining up with TRBD1. TRBV23-1 qualifies as an ORF whose function is uncertain. Trimming took 3 bases from V and 1 from J; bases not matched to a gene: 4. The CDR3 is made up of 16 amino acids. The CDR3 is CASSHYRGRSYNEQFF. In DNA form, the CDR3 reads TGCGCCAGCAGTCATTACAGGGGGCGATCCTACAATGAGCAGTTCTTC.

V is TRBV5-1 and J is TRBJ2-5, with 10 positions matching TRBD2. Germline CDR1 reads SGHRS; CDR2 reads YFSETQ. J was trimmed by 6 bases and V by 3 bases; bases with no gene match: 17. The CDR3 extends over 18 amino acids. CDR3 residues: CASSYTNHPGTSEKTQYF. The CDR3 DNA reads TGCGCCAGCAGCTACACAAACCACCCCGGGACTAGCGAAAAGACCCAGTACTTC.

V and J are TRBV25-1 and TRBJ2-3; 7 positions agree with TRBD2. The V segment lost 5 bases and the J segment 3 bases; nucleotides outside the gene matches: 8. CDR1 and CDR2 from the germline V gene are MGHDK and SYGVNS. This CDR3 comprises 15 residues. For the CDR3, the DNA is TGTGCCAGCAGTCCACCGGGGGGTCGAACAGATACGCAGTATTTT. It yields the protein CASSPPGGRTDTQYF.

The chain couples TRBV5-6 to TRBJ1-2, with 8 bases identical to TRBD1. In germline, CDR1 is SGHDT, CDR2 YYEEEE. V shed 0 bases and J 4 bases; nucleotides not matched to a gene: 2. CDR3 length equals 14 residues. Here the CDR3 reads CASSLAGGGYGYTF. In DNA, the CDR3 is TGTGCCAGCAGCTTGGCAGGGGGCGGCTATGGCTACACCTTC.

This clone was observed once. This chain uses TRBV28 with TRBJ1-1; tentative D call: TRBD1 (6 bases). The germline gives CDR1 MDHEN, CDR2 SYDVKM. The CDR3 length is 15 residues. The V and J ends lost 10 bases and 1 base respectively, with 19 bases between them. The CDR3 spells CATIGGQGGNTEAFF. CDR3 sequence (DNA): TGTGCCACCATAGGGGGGCAAGGGGGGAACACTGAAGCTTTCTTT. The full variable domain, with the rest looked up from reference TRBV28 and TRBJ1-1, is DVKVTQSSRYLVKRTGEKVFLECVQDMDHENMFWYRQDPGLGLRLIYFSYDVKMKEKGDIPEGYSVSREKKERFSLILESASTNQTSMYLCATIGGQGGNTEAFFGQGTRLTVV.

This rearrangement joins TRBV5-1 to TRBJ1-5; D gene ambiguous. The CDR3 totals 15 residues. Trimming took off 2 bases at V and 7 bases at J, with 16 bases between the two ends. Germline CDR1 reads SGHRS; CDR2 reads YFSETQ. CDR3 sequence reads: CASSLLGLLGQPQHF. The CDR3 bases are TGCGCCAGCAGCTTATTGGGCCTACTGGGGCAGCCCCAGCATTTT. Full variable domain (remainder filled in from reference TRBV5-1 and TRBJ1-5): KAGVTQTPRYLIKTRGQQVTLSCSPISGHRSVSWYQQTPGQGLQFLFEYFSETQRNKGNFPGRFSGRQFSNSRSEMNVSTLELGDSALYLCASSLLGLLGQPQHFGDGTRLSIL.

With regard to this clone: The same CDR3 is also encoded by other DNA sequences in this sample. The chain couples TRBV28 to TRBJ1-3; 7 nucleotides agree with TRBD1. Trimming cost V 8 bases and J 7 bases; bases outside gene matches: 8. This CDR3 comprises 13 residues. Germline CDR1 is MDHEN and CDR2 is SYDVKM. This chain's CDR3 is CASPDRAGNTIYF. Written as DNA, the CDR3 is TGTGCCAGCCCCGACAGGGCAGGGAACACCATATATTTT.

The chain employs TRBV6-1 and TRBJ1-5; a weak D match, TRBD1 (5 bases). CDR3 length: 14 residues. Trimming shortened V by 2 bases and J by 8 bases, and 13 bases separated the two germline ends. Looked up from germline, CDR1 is MNHNS and CDR2 is SASEGT. The CDR3: CASSESGFLKPQHF. The CDR3, as DNA: TGTGCCAGCAGTGAATCAGGGTTTCTTAAGCCCCAGCATTTT.

V is TRBV19 and J is TRBJ2-7; the D gene is possibly TRBD1 (6 bases). Germline CDR1 and CDR2: LNHDA and SQIVND (reference sequence). The V end was cut by 5 bases, the J end by 6 bases, with 20 bases between. This CDR3 is 15 amino acids long. The chain's CDR3 is CASSSQGSLSPEQYF. For the CDR3, the DNA is TGTGCCAGTAGTTCACAGGGATCCCTCAGTCCCGAGCAGTACTTC.

The chain recombines TRBV12-3 or TRBV12-4 with TRBJ1-5, with D unresolved. CDR3 length: 12 residues. Trimming removed 3 bases from V and 3 bases from J, with 3 bases in between. The CDR3 sequence: CASSFYNQPQHF. For the CDR3, the DNA is TGTGCCAGCAGTTTTTACAATCAGCCCCAGCATTTT.

The V gene is TRBV9, the J gene TRBJ1-5; D not certain. The CDR3 runs 12 residues. From germline, CDR1 is SGDLS and CDR2 YYNGEE. The V and J ends lost 7 bases and 3 bases respectively, with 8 bases between them. CDR3 amino acids: CASRQPNQPQHF. CDR3 in DNA: TGTGCCAGCCGCCAACCCAATCAGCCCCAGCATTTT.